Below are 23 T cell receptor beta chains sequenced from a single sample in a study of T cells after yellow fever vaccination. In TCRdb, the 5' RACE reads were re-called with MiXCR into one record per CDR3 protein. The profile shows 500,000 to 550,000 distinct CDR3 sequences, roughly a fifth of them singletons. The source was PBMCs, collected less than 25 days after the first yellow fever vaccination. The receptors were gathered from a man aged 18 to 29 who received the YFV17D yellow fever vaccine.

The chain joins TRBV10-3 to TRBJ1-4; no definite D call. From germline, CDR1 is ENHRY and CDR2 SYGVKD. The CDR3 is made up of 14 amino acids. Trimming pared 0 bases from V and 1 base from J, leaving 3 bases between. CDR3 region: CAISESGTNEKLFF. The CDR3 nucleotides are TGTGCCATCAGTGAGTCGGGAACTAATGAAAAACTGTTTTTT.

The J gene is TRBJ2-5, the V gene TRBV3-1; D not certain. Trimming cost V 3 bases and J 1 base, with 9 bases left between them. CDR3 size: 14 residues. CDR1 is LGHDT, CDR2 YNNKEL, per germline (reference sequence). The CDR3 DNA reads TGTGCCAGCAGCCAGAGCGAGGCCCAAGAGACCCAGTACTTC. Translated: CASSQSEAQETQYF.

The chain combines TRBV3-1 with TRBJ2-5; 12 bases fit TRBD1. In germline, CDR1 is LGHDT, CDR2 YNNKEL (reference sequence). V was clipped by 1 base and J by 5 bases; unmatched bases: 8. The CDR3 length is 17 residues. CDR3 sequence reads: CASSQGLGGTGGETQYF. The CDR3 DNA reads as TGTGCCAGCAGCCAAGGGTTAGGCGGGACAGGGGGCGAGACCCAGTACTTC.

The CDR3 protein is CASSIPLQGIRTEAFF. The CDR3 bases are TGTGCCAGTAGTATCCCCCTCCAGGGAATTCGAACTGAAGCTTTCTTT. The V gene is TRBV19, the J gene TRBJ1-1, with D perhaps matching TRBD1 (5 bases). Looked up from germline, CDR1 is LNHDA and CDR2 is SQIVND (reference sequence). This CDR3 is 16 amino acids long. V lost 3 bases to trimming and J lost 5 bases, with 19 bases between them. The variable domain in full, with the rest retrieved from reference TRBV19 and TRBJ1-1, is DGGITQSPKYLFRKEGQNVTLSCEQNLNHDAMYWYRQDPGQGLRLIYYSQIVNDFQKGDIAEGYSVSREKKESFPLTVTSAQKNPTAFYLCASSIPLQGIRTEAFFGQGTRLTVV.

Only a few counts were recorded for this clonotype. V usage is TRBV4-3 and J usage is TRBJ1-2; 10 bases map to TRBD1. Germline trimming cut 4 bases from V and 3 bases from J; bases unmatched to any gene: 8. From germline, CDR1 is LGHNA and CDR2 YSLEER. The CDR3 has 16 residues. This CDR3 is CASSLEWDRGHYGYTF. The CDR3 bases are TGCGCCAGCAGCCTAGAGTGGGACAGGGGCCACTATGGCTACACCTTC.

This chain connects TRBV5-5 to TRBJ2-1, with 8 bases identical to TRBD2. V was pared by 1 base and J by 1 base, with 4 bases of the junction left unmatched. The CDR3 contains 16 residues. Germline CDR1 SGHKS, CDR2 YYEKEE (reference sequence). The CDR3 loop reads CASSLSGGGSYNEQFF. Here the CDR3 DNA reads TGTGCCAGCAGCTTGTCAGGCGGGGGGTCCTACAATGAGCAGTTCTTC.

This clonotype was found a few times. The chain has TRBV20-1 and TRBJ2-7; 8 bases match TRBD1. Germline V CDR1 and CDR2: DFQATT, SNEGSKA (reference sequence). This CDR3 is built from 13 residues. The trim removed 4 bases at V and 2 bases at J, leaving 4 bases unmatched. The CDR3 bases are TGCAGTGCTATTGGACAGGGTACCTACGAGCAGTACTTC. This encodes CSAIGQGTYEQYF.

The chain joins TRBV4-1 to TRBJ2-7; TRBD2 agrees at 7 bases. Germline V CDR1 and CDR2: MGHRA, YSYEKL. V dropped 1 base and J dropped 0; count of bases not matched to a gene: 18. This CDR3 has 20 residues. DNA for the CDR3: TGCGCCAGCAGCCAAGTCATGGGCGGGGGAGGGCGGGGCCGCTCCTACGAGCAGTACTTC. Translating gives CASSQVMGGGGRGRSYEQYF.

This chain links TRBV6-5 with TRBJ2-5; D uncertain. With 3 bases removed from V and 4 bases from J, the gap between germline ends came to 9 bases. Germline values: CDR1 MNHEY, CDR2 SVGAGI. CDR3 length: 13 residues. CDR3 sequence (DNA): TGTGCCAGCAGTTATGTAACAACAGAGACCCAGTACTTC. Its protein product is CASSYVTTETQYF.

The chain couples TRBV29-1 to TRBJ1-1; D remains unclear. The V gene's germline CDR1 is SQVTM and CDR2 ANQGSEA. V lost 0 bases and J 1 base, leaving 15 bases between the germline ends. The CDR3 loop spans 16 amino acids. The chain's CDR3 is CSVEEYGVEGNTEAFF. The CDR3, as DNA: TGCAGCGTTGAAGAGTATGGCGTCGAGGGGAACACTGAAGCTTTCTTT.

The chain has TRBV20-1 and TRBJ1-1, with D perhaps TRBD1 (5 bases). The CDR3 length is 15 residues. The V and J ends lost 0 bases and 10 bases respectively, with 21 bases between them. CDR1 and CDR2 (germline): DFQATT, SNEGSKA (reference sequence). The CDR3 region is CSARDHRQTFRGAFF. CDR3 DNA: TGCAGTGCTAGAGATCATCGACAGACCTTTAGAGGAGCTTTCTTT.

The chain combines TRBV28 with TRBJ1-4, with D uncertain. V lost 10 bases, J lost 2 bases, and 20 bases lay in between. CDR3 length: 16 amino acids. Germline CDR1 MDHEN, CDR2 SYDVKM. CDR3 loop: CAMGPGLFCTNEKLFF. CDR3 sequence (DNA): TGTGCCATGGGCCCCGGGCTCTTCTGCACTAATGAAAAACTGTTTTTT. The entire variable domain, with the rest obtained from reference TRBV28 and TRBJ1-4, is as follows: DVKVTQSSRYLVKRTGEKVFLECVQDMDHENMFWYRQDPGLGLRLIYFSYDVKMKEKGDIPEGYSVSREKKERFSLILESASTNQTSMYLCAMGPGLFCTNEKLFFGSGTQLSVL.

This clonotype occurred a few times. The genes are TRBV5-1 and TRBJ1-2; D remains unclear. Per germline, CDR1 SGHRS and CDR2 YFSETQ. The CDR3 is made up of 13 amino acids. V was clipped by 4 bases and J by 3 bases, with 10 bases between them. For the CDR3, the DNA is TGCGCCAGCAGCGCGGGCTACGACTATGGCTACACCTTC. This sequence encodes CASSAGYDYGYTF.

This clonotype was detected ten times or more. The rearrangement links TRBV12-3 or TRBV12-4 to TRBJ2-5, with D perhaps TRBD2 (5 bases). This CDR3 is built from 17 residues. The V end lost 6 bases, the J end lost 5 bases, and 25 bases lay between the germline ends. The CDR3 bases are TGTGCCAGCAGCTTCCCGTTAAGTCCGGGGATCCCTGAGACCCAGTACTTC. This gives the protein CASSFPLSPGIPETQYF.

This clonotype appeared a few times. J is TRBJ2-7 and V is TRBV7-2; 12 bases line up with TRBD2. V dropped 6 bases and J dropped 1; count of bases not matched to a gene: 1. Per the germline V gene, CDR1 is SGHTA and CDR2 is FQGNSA. This CDR3 is 14 amino acids long. CDR3 nucleotide sequence: TGTGCCAGCAGACTAGCGGGGGGATCCTACGAGCAGTACTTC. Translation: CASRLAGGSYEQYF. The full variable domain, rest sourced from reference TRBV7-2 and TRBJ2-7, is GAGVSQSPSNKVTEKGKDVELRCDPISGHTALYWYRQSLGQGLEFLIYFQGNSAPDKSGLPSDRFSAERTGGSVSTLTIQRTQQEDSAVYLCASRLAGGSYEQYFGPGTRLTVT.

The sample holds one count of this clonotype. The gene calls are TRBV7-2 and TRBJ2-7; unclear D gene. V was pared by 5 bases and J by 3 bases, with 11 bases between. Per the germline V gene, CDR1 is SGHTA and CDR2 is FQGNSA. This CDR3 comprises 13 residues. The CDR3 sequence is CASSRNSLYEQYF. The CDR3 DNA sequence: TGTGCCAGCAGCCGGAACTCCCTCTACGAGCAGTACTTC.

V is TRBV7-6 and J is TRBJ1-5; no definite D call. There are 14 residues in the CDR3. Trimming removed 2 bases from V and 6 bases from J, with 11 bases in between. Germline V lookup: CDR1 SGHVS, CDR2 FNYEAQ. CDR3 sequence (DNA): TGTGCCAGCAGCTTATCGATGGATAGTCAGCCCCAGCATTTT. Amino acids: CASSLSMDSQPQHF.

This clonotype was seen more than once but under ten times. The chain carries TRBV4-3 and TRBJ1-2, with 9 nucleotides matching TRBD1. Germline CDR1 LGHNA, CDR2 YSLEER. This CDR3 spans 16 amino acids. Trimming took 4 bases from V and 6 from J; bases not matched to a gene: 12. For the CDR3, the DNA is TGCGCCAGCAGCCCGATGCTGGGACAGGGAATTGATGGCTACACCTTC. This encodes CASSPMLGQGIDGYTF.

The V call is TRBV4-3, the J call TRBJ2-5, with 7 bases lining up with TRBD2. Per the germline V gene, CDR1 is LGHNA and CDR2 is YSLEER. This CDR3 has 16 amino acids. V shed 4 bases and J 5 bases; nucleotides not matched to a gene: 13. CDR3 loop: CASSPLTSALAETQYF. CDR3 in DNA: TGCGCCAGCAGCCCCCTAACTAGCGCTCTGGCGGAGACCCAGTACTTC.

This clonotype was recorded many times. The chain uses TRBV7-3 and TRBJ2-3, with 12 bases that match TRBD2. V was pared by 5 bases and J by 6 bases, with 6 bases of the junction left unmatched. Germline lookup yields CDR1 SGHTA and CDR2 FQGTGA. This CDR3 spans 15 amino acids. CDR3 protein: CASSAGLAGMDTQYF. For the CDR3, the DNA is TGTGCCAGCAGCGCCGGACTAGCGGGGATGGATACGCAGTATTTT.

The chain is built from TRBV7-2 and TRBJ2-7, with D maybe TRBD1 (5 bases). CDR1 is SGHTA and CDR2 is FQGNSA in the germline V gene. The CDR3 covers 14 residues. The V gene lost 4 bases and the J gene lost 7 bases, with 17 bases spanning the gap. Here the CDR3 reads CASSSSGQGGEQYF. Written as DNA, the CDR3 is TGTGCCAGCAGCTCCTCTGGCCAGGGCGGTGAGCAGTACTTC.

The chain has TRBV28 and TRBJ1-6, with D possibly being TRBD1 (5 bases). This CDR3 is 16 amino acids long. The V gene's germline CDR1 is MDHEN and CDR2 SYDVKM. Trimming cost V 3 bases and J 9 bases, with 18 bases left between them. The DNA of the CDR3 is TGTGCCAGCAGTTTTATGAGCGGGGGTAGAGGTTCACCCCTCCACTTT. This encodes CASSFMSGGRGSPLHF. Full variable domain (outside the CDR3, taken from reference TRBV28 and TRBJ1-6): DVKVTQSSRYLVKRTGEKVFLECVQDMDHENMFWYRQDPGLGLRLIYFSYDVKMKEKGDIPEGYSVSREKKERFSLILESASTNQTSMYLCASSFMSGGRGSPLHFGNGTRLTVT.

A few counts support this clonotype. The chain links TRBV4-3 to TRBJ2-1; TRBD2 aligns across 9 bases. CDR1 and CDR2 from the germline V gene are LGHNA and YSLEER. V lost 4 bases, J lost 9 bases, and 13 bases stayed unmatched. This CDR3 is 16 amino acids long. The CDR3 loop is CASSPSGSGGLFEQFF. Here the CDR3 DNA reads TGCGCCAGCAGCCCCTCGGGAAGCGGGGGGCTCTTTGAGCAGTTCTTC.